Detailed here is one T cell receptor beta chain. The antigen is unknown. The sample comes from a study of shared clonotypes between healthy human individuals. It was at deep level that the assay was run. Here immunoSEQ multiplex PCR was the method, and the copy in TCRdb shows in-frame clones only, minus some. The sample records some 2,500,000 clones, 80% to 95% being singletons. Findings and caveats of the study: Enrolling few donors narrowed the genetic and exposure-history diversity that was represented. Researchers found naive subsets generally carried larger estimated richness than memory subsets.

This TCR was sampled from a man aged 18 to 30 in good health. Some clones in this sample may be carry-over from other donors' samples. What was sequenced was naive CD4+ T cells from PBMCs. As for subset: CD45RA+ positively selected.

CDR3 protein: CASSADRTNTEAFF. CDR3 DNA sequence: TGTGCCAGCAGTGCGGACAGAACGAACACTGAAGCTTTCTTT. This rearrangement joins TRBV6-4 to TRBJ1-1; possibly TRBD1 for D (6 bases). Trimming shortened V by 4 bases and J by 1 base, and 10 bases separated the two germline ends. Looked up from germline, CDR1 is MRHNA and CDR2 is SNTAGT. The CDR3 spans 14 residues.